The source of this T cell receptor (beta chain) is a study of blood T cell repertoires in COVID-19. The method was immunoSEQ multiplex PCR; TCRdb's version includes in-frame clones alone and lacks a portion of them. The profile shows 400,000 to 550,000 clones, about 85% of them singletons. The clonotype comes from a young woman with acute COVID-19. Sequencing was performed on PBMCs or T cells enriched from blood (not recorded which).

This CDR3 reads CASQGGSPTEAFF. In DNA form, the CDR3 reads TGCGCCAGCCAAGGCGGGAGCCCAACTGAAGCTTTCTTT. The chain links TRBV10-2 to TRBJ1-1, with unresolved D. V dropped 8 bases and J dropped 5 bases, with 15 bases sitting between them. In germline, CDR1 is WSHSY, CDR2 SAAADI. The CDR3 loop spans 13 amino acids.